Following are 10 T cell receptor beta chains from one sample sequenced in a study of T cell changes during pregnancy in multiple sclerosis. Clones were sequenced by immunoSEQ multiplex PCR, and TCRdb holds only the in-frame ones, with some missing. The sample lists about 52,000 clones; around 92% were seen once. Sequenced here: CD4+ T cells from peripheral blood mononuclear cells, sampled in the third trimester of pregnancy. These receptors were taken from a female donor with multiple sclerosis, enrolled in a pregnancy study.

CDR3 nucleotides: TGTGCCAGCAGCTTTTCTCTCTACGAGCAGTACTTC. Its protein is CASSFSLYEQYF. V usage is TRBV11-2 and J usage is TRBJ2-7; no clear D. CDR3 length equals 12 residues. Germline assignment: CDR1 SGHAT and CDR2 FQNNGV. V was pared by 3 bases and J by 3 bases, with 6 bases between.

The sample holds a few counts of this clone. The V call is TRBV7-6, the J call TRBJ1-1, with 8 positions matching TRBD1. This CDR3 has 14 residues. Trimming at V came to 2 bases and at J to 7 bases, leaving 6 bases not matched to a gene. Germline V gene data show CDR1 as SGHVS and CDR2 as FNYEAQ. The CDR3 here is CASSLTQGAVEAFF. CDR3 in DNA: TGTGCCAGCAGCTTAACGCAGGGGGCGGTTGAAGCTTTCTTT. Full variable domain (rest looked up from reference TRBV7-6 and TRBJ1-1): GAGVSQSPRYKVTKRGQDVALRCDPISGHVSLYWYRQALGQGPEFLTYFNYEAQQDKSGLPNDRFSAERPEGSISTLTIQRTEQRDSAMYRCASSLTQGAVEAFFGQGTRLTVV.

This chain links TRBV6-1 with TRBJ2-7; TRBD1 agrees at 9 bases. The CDR3 runs to 15 residues. V was pared by 0 bases and J by 7 bases, with 7 bases of the junction left unmatched. Germline loops: CDR1 MNHNS, CDR2 SASEGT. The CDR3 here is CASSEAATGGYEQYF. For the CDR3, the DNA is TGTGCCAGCAGTGAAGCGGCGACAGGGGGGTATGAGCAGTACTTC.

This sequence joins TRBV14 and TRBJ2-1; TRBD1 matches at 8 bases. The germline gives CDR1 SGHDN, CDR2 FVKESK. CDR3 size: 18 residues. J gave up 0 bases and V 4 bases, and 11 bases lay outside the gene matches. CDR3 protein: CASSLFPGQGSSYNEQFF. CDR3 in DNA: TGTGCCAGCAGCCTTTTCCCTGGACAGGGTAGCTCCTACAATGAGCAGTTCTTC.

Only a few counts were recorded for this clone. The chain links TRBV7-9 to TRBJ2-3, with TRBD2 matching 12 bases. This CDR3 region has 17 residues. Germline loops: CDR1 SEHNR, CDR2 FQNEAQ (reference sequence). The junction had 6 bases not matched to a gene; V was cut back by 1 base and J by 4 bases. Here the CDR3 reads CASSLEASGRASDTQYF. CDR3 coding DNA: TGTGCCAGCAGCTTAGAGGCTAGCGGGAGGGCCTCAGATACGCAGTATTTT.

Only a few counts were recorded for this clone. The chain carries TRBV27 and TRBJ2-1; TRBD2 matches at 9 bases. The CDR3 loop spans 18 amino acids. Losses at the gene ends were 5 bases for V and 0 bases for J; bases not matched to a gene: 11. CDR1 MNHEY and CDR2 SMNVEV come from the germline V gene (reference sequence). CDR3 sequence: CASSGRGRGGSSYNEQFF. CDR3 coding DNA: TGTGCCAGCAGTGGAAGGGGGCGGGGGGGGAGCTCCTACAATGAGCAGTTCTTC.

V is TRBV6-5 and J is TRBJ1-1; TRBD1 aligns across 10 bases. V lost 6 bases and J lost 12; bases outside the gene matches: 7. Germline V gene lookup returns CDR1 MNHEY and CDR2 SVGAGI. CDR3 size: 12 residues. The chain's CDR3 is CASSPGQGVTFF. In nucleotides, the CDR3 is TGTGCCAGCAGCCCCGGACAGGGGGTAACTTTCTTT.

The chain recombines TRBV4-2 with TRBJ1-6; 8 nucleotides agree with TRBD1. The CDR3 runs 15 residues. V was clipped by 5 bases and J by 9 bases; unmatched bases: 9. The V gene's germline CDR1 is LGHNA and CDR2 YNFKEQ. CDR3 sequence: CASSETDRGSSPLHF. The DNA for the CDR3 is TGTGCCAGCAGCGAAACTGACAGGGGAAGTTCACCCCTCCACTTT.

The gene calls are TRBV18 and TRBJ1-4; D possibly corresponds to TRBD1 (5 bases). V shed 3 bases and J shed 7 bases, with 9 bases lying between them. Germline CDR1 KGHSH, CDR2 LQKENI. CDR3 length: 13 amino acids. CDR3 in amino acids: CASSPRDSEKLFF. DNA of the CDR3: TGTGCCAGCTCACCTCGGGACTCTGAAAAACTGTTTTTT.

This sequence joins TRBV5-1 and TRBJ2-2, with 7 bases matching TRBD1. Germline loops: CDR1 SGHRS, CDR2 YFSETQ. J was trimmed by 1 base and V by 4 bases; bases with no gene match: 4. The CDR3 has 15 residues. The CDR3 sequence is CASSPRTGNTGELFF. The CDR3, as DNA: TGCGCCAGCAGCCCTAGGACAGGGAACACCGGGGAGCTGTTTTTT. Together with reference TRBV5-1 and TRBJ2-2, the CDR3 gives the full variable domain: KAGVTQTPRYLIKTRGQQVTLSCSPISGHRSVSWYQQTPGQGLQFLFEYFSETQRNKGNFPGRFSGRQFSNSRSEMNVSTLELGDSALYLCASSPRTGNTGELFFGEGSRLTVL.